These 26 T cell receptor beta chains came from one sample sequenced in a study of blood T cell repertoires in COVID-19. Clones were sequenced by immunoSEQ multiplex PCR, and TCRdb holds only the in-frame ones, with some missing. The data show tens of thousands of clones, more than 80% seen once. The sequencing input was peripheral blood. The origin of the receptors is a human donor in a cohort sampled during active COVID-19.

The CDR3 is CASSEPPSGGPSKYF. The DNA for the CDR3 is TGTGCCAGCAGTGAACCCCCTAGCGGGGGCCCCTCTAAGTATTTT. V usage is TRBV6-1 and J usage is TRBJ2-3; 10 bases are shared with TRBD2. V trimming: 2 bases; J trimming: 13 bases; junction bases outside the gene matches: 12. The germline CDR1 and CDR2 sequences are MNHNS and SASEGT. The CDR3 has 15 residues.

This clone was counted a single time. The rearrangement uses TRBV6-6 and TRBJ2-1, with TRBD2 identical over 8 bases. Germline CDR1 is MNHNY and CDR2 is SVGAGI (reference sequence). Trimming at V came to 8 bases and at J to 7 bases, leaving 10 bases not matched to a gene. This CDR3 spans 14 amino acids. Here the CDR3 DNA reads TGTGCCAGCGGCGACGGGGGGGCCTGGAATGAGCAGTTCTTC. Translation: CASGDGGAWNEQFF.

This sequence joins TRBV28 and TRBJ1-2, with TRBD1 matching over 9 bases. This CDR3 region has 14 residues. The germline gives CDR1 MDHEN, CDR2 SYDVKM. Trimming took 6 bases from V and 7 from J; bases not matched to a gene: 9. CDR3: CASSLRDRAGGYTF. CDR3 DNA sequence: TGTGCCAGCAGCCTTAGGGACAGGGCGGGTGGCTACACCTTC.

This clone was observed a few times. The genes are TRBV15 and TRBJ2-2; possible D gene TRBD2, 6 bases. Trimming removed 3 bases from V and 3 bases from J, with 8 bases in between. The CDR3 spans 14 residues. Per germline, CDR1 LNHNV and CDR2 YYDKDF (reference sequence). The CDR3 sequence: CATSSGGDTGELFF. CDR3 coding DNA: TGTGCCACCAGCAGCGGCGGGGACACCGGGGAGCTGTTTTTT.

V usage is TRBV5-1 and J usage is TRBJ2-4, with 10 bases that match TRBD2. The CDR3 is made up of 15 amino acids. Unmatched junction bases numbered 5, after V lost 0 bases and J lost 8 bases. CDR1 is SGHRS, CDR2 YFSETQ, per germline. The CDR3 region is CASSLGLAGEDIQYF. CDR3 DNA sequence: TGCGCCAGCAGCTTGGGGCTAGCGGGAGAGGACATTCAGTACTTC.

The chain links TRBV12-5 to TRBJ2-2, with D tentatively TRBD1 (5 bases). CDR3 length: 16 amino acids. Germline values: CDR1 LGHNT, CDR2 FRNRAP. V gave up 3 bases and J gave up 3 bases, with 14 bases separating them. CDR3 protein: CASGFQGSIYTGELFF. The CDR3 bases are TGTGCTAGTGGTTTCCAGGGCAGCATTTACACCGGGGAGCTGTTTTTT.

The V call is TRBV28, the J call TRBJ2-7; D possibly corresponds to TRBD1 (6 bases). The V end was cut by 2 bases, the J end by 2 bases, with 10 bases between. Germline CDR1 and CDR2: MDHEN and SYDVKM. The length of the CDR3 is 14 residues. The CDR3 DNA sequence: TGTGCCAGCAGTTTAGGGGGCCATCCCTACGAGCAGTACTTC. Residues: CASSLGGHPYEQYF.

CDR3 in amino acids: CASSLSPGQGSNEQFF. Here the CDR3 DNA reads TGCGCCAGCAGCTTGTCTCCGGGACAGGGCTCCAATGAGCAGTTCTTC. V and J are TRBV5-1 and TRBJ2-1; 9 positions match TRBD1. This CDR3 contains 16 residues. The V segment lost 1 base and the J segment 6 bases; nucleotides outside the gene matches: 8. Germline V lookup: CDR1 SGHRS, CDR2 YFSETQ.

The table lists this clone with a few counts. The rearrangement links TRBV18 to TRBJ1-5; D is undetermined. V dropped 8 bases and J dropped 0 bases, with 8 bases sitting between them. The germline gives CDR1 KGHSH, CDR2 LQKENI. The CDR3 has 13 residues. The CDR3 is CASGADSNQPQHF. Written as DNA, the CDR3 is TGTGCCAGCGGAGCCGATAGCAATCAGCCCCAGCATTTT. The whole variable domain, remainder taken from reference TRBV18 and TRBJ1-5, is NAGVMQNPRHLVRRRGQEARLRCSPMKGHSHVYWYRQLPEEGLKFMVYLQKENIIDESGMPKERFSAEFPKEGPSILRIQQVVRGDSAAYFCASGADSNQPQHFGDGTRLSIL.

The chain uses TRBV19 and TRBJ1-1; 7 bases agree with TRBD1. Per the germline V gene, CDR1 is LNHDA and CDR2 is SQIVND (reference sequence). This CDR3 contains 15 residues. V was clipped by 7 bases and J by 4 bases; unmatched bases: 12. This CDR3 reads CASTRQGDSPTEAFF. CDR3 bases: TGTGCCAGTACTCGCCAGGGGGATTCACCCACTGAAGCTTTCTTT.

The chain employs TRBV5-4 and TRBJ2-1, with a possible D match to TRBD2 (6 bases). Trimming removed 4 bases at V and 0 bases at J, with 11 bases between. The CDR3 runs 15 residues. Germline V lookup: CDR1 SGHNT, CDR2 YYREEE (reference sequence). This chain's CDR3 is CASSRDWSSYNEQFF. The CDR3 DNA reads TGTGCCAGCAGCAGGGACTGGAGCTCCTACAATGAGCAGTTCTTC.

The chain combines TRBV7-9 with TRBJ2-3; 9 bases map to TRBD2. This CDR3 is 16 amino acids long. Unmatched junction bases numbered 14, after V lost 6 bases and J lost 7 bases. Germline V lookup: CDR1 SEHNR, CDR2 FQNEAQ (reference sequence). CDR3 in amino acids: CASRISGAGGSNTQYF. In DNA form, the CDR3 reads TGTGCCAGCAGAATCTCCGGAGCGGGAGGCTCGAATACGCAGTATTTT.

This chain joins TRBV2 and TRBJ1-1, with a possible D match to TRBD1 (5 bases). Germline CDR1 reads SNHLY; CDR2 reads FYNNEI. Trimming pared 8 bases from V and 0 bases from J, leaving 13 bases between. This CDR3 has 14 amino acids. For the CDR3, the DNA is TGTGCCAGCCTCCCAAGACAGATGAACACTGAAGCTTTCTTT. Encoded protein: CASLPRQMNTEAFF. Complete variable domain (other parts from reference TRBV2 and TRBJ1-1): EPEVTQTPSHQVTQMGQEVILRCVPISNHLYFYWYRQILGQKVEFLVSFYNNEISEKSEIFDDQFSVERPDGSNFTLKIRSTKLEDSAMYFCASLPRQMNTEAFFGQGTRLTVV.

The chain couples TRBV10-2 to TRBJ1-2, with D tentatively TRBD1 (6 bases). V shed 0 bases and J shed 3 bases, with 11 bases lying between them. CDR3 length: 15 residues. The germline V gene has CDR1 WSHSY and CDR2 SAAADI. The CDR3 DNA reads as TGCGCCAGCAGTGAGTCCCCGGACAGCTACTATGGCTACACCTTC. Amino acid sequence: CASSESPDSYYGYTF.

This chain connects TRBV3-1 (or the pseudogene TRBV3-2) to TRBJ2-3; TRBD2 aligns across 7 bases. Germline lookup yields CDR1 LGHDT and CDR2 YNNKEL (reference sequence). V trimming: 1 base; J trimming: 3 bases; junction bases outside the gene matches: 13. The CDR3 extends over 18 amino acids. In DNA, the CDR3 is TGTGCCAGCAGCCAAGGAAAGGCGGGAGAGTTAAGGACAGATACGCAGTATTTT. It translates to CASSQGKAGELRTDTQYF.

CDR3 protein: CASSSNDRAGYNEQFF. CDR3 coding DNA: TGTGCCAGCAGCTCAAACGACAGGGCCGGCTACAATGAGCAGTTCTTC. This rearrangement joins TRBV21-1 to TRBJ2-1; TRBD1, the D gene given by the table, was not confirmed from the DNA. TRBV21-1 counts as a pseudogene. The CDR3 has 16 residues.

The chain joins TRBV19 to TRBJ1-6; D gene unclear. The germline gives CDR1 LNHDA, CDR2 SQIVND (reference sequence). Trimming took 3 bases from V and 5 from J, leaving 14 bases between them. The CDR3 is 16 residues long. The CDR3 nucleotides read TGTGCCAGTAGTATTCCTCGCGGGCCCGATAATTCACCCCTCCACTTT. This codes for CASSIPRGPDNSPLHF.

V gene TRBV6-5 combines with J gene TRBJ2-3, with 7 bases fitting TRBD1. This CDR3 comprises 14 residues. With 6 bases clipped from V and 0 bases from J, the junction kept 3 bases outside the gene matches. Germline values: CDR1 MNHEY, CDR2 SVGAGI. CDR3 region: CASRRGQSTDTQYF. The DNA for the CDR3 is TGTGCCAGCAGAAGGGGACAGAGCACAGATACGCAGTATTTT.

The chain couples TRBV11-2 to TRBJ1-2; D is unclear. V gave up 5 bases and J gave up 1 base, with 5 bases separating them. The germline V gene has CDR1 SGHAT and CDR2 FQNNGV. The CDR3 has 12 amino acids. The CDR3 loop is CASSNINYGYTF. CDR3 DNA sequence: TGTGCCAGCAGCAACATTAACTATGGCTACACCTTC.

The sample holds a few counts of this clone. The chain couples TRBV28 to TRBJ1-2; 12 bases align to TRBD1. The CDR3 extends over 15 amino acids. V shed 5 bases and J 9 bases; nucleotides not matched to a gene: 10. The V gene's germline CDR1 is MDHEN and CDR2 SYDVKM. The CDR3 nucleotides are TGTGCCAGCAGTCTCTGGGGACAGGGGGCTAGGAGCTACACCTTC. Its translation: CASSLWGQGARSYTF.

The CDR3 loop reads CASSPSSPTLNTEAFF. The DNA of the CDR3 is TGTGCCAGCAGCCCGTCTTCTCCTACCTTGAACACTGAAGCTTTCTTT. V usage is TRBV5-4 and J usage is TRBJ1-1; no clear D gene. The CDR3 has 16 amino acids. Trimming cost V 4 bases and J 0 bases, with 16 bases left between them. The germline CDR1 and CDR2 sequences are SGHNT and YYREEE (reference sequence). Drawing the rest from reference TRBV5-4 and TRBJ1-1, the complete variable domain is ETGVTQSPTHLIKTRGQQVTLRCSSQSGHNTVSWYQQALGQGPQFIFQYYREEENGRGNFPPRFSGLQFPNYSSELNVNALELDDSALYLCASSPSSPTLNTEAFFGQGTRLTVV.

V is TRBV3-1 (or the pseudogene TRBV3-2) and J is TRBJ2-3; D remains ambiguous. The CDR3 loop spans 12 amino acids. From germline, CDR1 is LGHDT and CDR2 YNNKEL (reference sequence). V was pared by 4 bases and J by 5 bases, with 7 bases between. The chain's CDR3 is CASSPREDTQYF. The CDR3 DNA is TGTGCCAGCAGCCCGCGAGAAGATACGCAGTATTTT.

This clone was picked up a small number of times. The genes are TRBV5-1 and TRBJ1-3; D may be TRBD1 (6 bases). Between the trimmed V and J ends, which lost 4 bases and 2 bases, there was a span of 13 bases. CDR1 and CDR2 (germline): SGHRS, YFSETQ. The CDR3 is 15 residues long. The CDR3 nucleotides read TGCGCCAGCAGCGATTCGGGACACCCTGGAAACACCATATATTTT. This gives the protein CASSDSGHPGNTIYF.

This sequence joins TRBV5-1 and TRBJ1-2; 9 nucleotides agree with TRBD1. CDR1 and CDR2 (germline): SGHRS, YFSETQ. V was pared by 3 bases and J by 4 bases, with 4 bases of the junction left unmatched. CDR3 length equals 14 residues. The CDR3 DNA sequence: TGCGCCAGCAGCTCTACAGGGGGCGCCTATGGCTACACCTTC. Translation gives CASSSTGGAYGYTF.

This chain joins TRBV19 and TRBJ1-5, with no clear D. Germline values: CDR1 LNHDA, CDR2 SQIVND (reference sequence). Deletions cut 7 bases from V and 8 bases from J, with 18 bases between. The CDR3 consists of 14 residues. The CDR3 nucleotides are TGTGCCAGTATCTCGAGGGCAGAAGTCGAGCCCCAGCATTTT. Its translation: CASISRAEVEPQHF.

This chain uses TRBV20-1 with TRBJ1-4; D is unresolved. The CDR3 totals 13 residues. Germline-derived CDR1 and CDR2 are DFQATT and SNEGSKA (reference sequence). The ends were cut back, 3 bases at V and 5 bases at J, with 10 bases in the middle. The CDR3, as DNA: TGCAGTGCTAGTTACTTAGCGAATGAAAAACTGTTTTTT. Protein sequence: CSASYLANEKLFF.